The 3 T cell receptor beta chains below were found in one sample sequenced in a study of T cell clonality in common variable immunodeficiency. Whole-study findings and limits: Reportedly, TCR beta sequences from common variable immunodeficiency showed fewer deletions and N-nucleotide insertions.

The antigens of these receptors remain unknown. TCRdb's table, derived via immunoSEQ multiplex PCR, lists solely in-frame clones and lacks some. The sample contains over 30,000 clones, none of them singletons. Sequencing was carried out using peripheral blood mononuclear cells. These receptors were obtained from a human donor with common variable immunodeficiency.

Worth noting for this clone: The observed sequence ends 3 residues before the CDR3 terminus, with the missing tail filled in from the germline J gene. The J gene is TRBJ2-7, the V gene TRBV30; D unresolved. V was shortened by 4 bases and J by 6 bases, with 13 bases between the two germline ends. The CDR3 covers 12 residues. CDR1 is GTSNPN, CDR2 SVGIG, per germline (reference sequence). Incomplete CDR3 DNA: TGTGCCTGGAAAGGGCACCCAACCGAG. It translates to CAWKGHPTE. The whole CDR3 region reads CAWKGHPTEQYF.

This clone came up many times. The sequenced fragment ends 3 residues before the CDR3 boundary, so the rest is inferred from the germline J gene. This sequence joins TRBV18 and TRBJ2-4, with 7 bases identical to TRBD1. CDR3 length: 16 amino acids. Per germline, CDR1 KGHSH and CDR2 LQKENI. J gave up 7 bases and V 0 bases, and 9 bases lay outside the gene matches. The CDR3 DNA, read in part, is TGTGCCAGCTCACCACCCACAGGGGTCCCGGGTAACATT. Protein: CASSPPTGVPGNI. In full, the CDR3 is CASSPPTGVPGNIQYF. The full variable domain, with the rest looked up from reference TRBV18 and TRBJ2-4, is NAGVMQNPRHLVRRRGQEARLRCSPMKGHSHVYWYRQLPEEGLKFMVYLQKENIIDESGMPKERFSAEFPKEGPSILRIQQVVRGDSAAYFCASSPPTGVPGNIQYFGAGTRLSVL.

A few counts support this clone. The CDR3 is cut off 3 residues early in the read; its end comes from the germline J gene. The gene calls are TRBV20-1 and TRBJ2-7; 7 bases agree with TRBD1. The V and J ends lost 4 bases and 2 bases, in that order; junction bases with no gene match: 8. Germline V CDR1 and CDR2: DFQATT, SNEGSKA (reference sequence). The CDR3 extends over 14 amino acids. CDR3 sequence reads: CSANDRVVTYEQYF. CDR3 DNA (partial): TGCAGTGCTAACGACAGGGTGGTTACCTACGAG.